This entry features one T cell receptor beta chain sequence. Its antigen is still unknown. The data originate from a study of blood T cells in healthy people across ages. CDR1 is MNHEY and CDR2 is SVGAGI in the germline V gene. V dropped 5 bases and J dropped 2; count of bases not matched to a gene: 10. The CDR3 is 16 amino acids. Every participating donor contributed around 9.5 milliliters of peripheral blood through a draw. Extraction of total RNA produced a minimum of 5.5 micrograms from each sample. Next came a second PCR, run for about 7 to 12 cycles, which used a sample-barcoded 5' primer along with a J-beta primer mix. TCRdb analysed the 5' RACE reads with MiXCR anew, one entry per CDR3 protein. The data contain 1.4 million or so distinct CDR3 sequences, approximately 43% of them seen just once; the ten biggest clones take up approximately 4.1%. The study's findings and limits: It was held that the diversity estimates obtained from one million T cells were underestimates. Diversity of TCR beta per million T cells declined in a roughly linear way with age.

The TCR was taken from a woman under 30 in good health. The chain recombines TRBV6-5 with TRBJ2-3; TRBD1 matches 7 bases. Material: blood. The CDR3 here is CASSQTYRGHTDTQYF. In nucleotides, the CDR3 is TGTGCCAGCAGTCAGACCTACAGGGGACACACAGATACGCAGTATTTT.